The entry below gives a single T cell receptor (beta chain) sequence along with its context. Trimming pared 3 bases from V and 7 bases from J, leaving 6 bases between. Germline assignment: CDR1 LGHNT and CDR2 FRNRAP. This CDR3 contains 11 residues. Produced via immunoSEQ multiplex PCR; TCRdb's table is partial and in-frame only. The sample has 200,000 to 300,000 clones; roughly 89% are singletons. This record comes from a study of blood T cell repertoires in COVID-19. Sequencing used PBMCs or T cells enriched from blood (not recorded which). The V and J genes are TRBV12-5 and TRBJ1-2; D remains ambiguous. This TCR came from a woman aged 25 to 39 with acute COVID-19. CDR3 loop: CASGFGTGYTF. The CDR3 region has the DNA TGTGCTAGTGGTTTCGGTACTGGCTACACCTTC.